The clone carrying this T cell receptor beta chain was seen a few times. Antigen specificity is unknown. Germline is not matched at one junction end, which may reflect a read error. Per germline, CDR1 LGHDT and CDR2 YNNKEL (reference sequence). The CDR3 has 15 residues. The data belong to a study of T cells in Graves' hyperthyroidism and ophthalmopathy. RNA transcripts gave rise to amplified TCR beta CDR3 regions. The study used the HTBI primer set for a first-round RT-PCR of the TCR CDR3. In TCRdb, the multiplex PCR reads were re-called with MiXCR into one record per CDR3 protein. The sample includes over 45,000 distinct CDR3 sequences, around 48% of them seen just once. General study results and limits: Ophthalmopathy prediction by the model preceded onset by a median approximately 6.9 months.

Sequenced: blood. The sequence derives from a woman under 40 with Graves' ophthalmopathy. This chain joins TRBV3-1 and TRBJ2-1; 10 bases line up with TRBD2. Here the CDR3 DNA reads TGTGCCAGCAGCCCACTCCTAGCGGGAGACAATGAGCAGCTCTTC. Its translation: CASSPLLAGDNEQLF.